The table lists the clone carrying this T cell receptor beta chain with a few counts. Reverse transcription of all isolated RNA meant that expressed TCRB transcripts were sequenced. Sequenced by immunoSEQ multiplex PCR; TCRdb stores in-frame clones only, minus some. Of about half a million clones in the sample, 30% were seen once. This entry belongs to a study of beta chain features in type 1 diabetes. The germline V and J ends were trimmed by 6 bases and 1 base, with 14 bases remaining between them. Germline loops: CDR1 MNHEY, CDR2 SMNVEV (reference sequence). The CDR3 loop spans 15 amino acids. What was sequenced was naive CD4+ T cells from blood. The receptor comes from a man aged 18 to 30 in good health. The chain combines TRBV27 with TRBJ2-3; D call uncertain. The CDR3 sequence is CASSNRVPGTDTQYF. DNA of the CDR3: TGTGCCAGCAGCAATCGGGTGCCCGGCACAGATACGCAGTATTTT.